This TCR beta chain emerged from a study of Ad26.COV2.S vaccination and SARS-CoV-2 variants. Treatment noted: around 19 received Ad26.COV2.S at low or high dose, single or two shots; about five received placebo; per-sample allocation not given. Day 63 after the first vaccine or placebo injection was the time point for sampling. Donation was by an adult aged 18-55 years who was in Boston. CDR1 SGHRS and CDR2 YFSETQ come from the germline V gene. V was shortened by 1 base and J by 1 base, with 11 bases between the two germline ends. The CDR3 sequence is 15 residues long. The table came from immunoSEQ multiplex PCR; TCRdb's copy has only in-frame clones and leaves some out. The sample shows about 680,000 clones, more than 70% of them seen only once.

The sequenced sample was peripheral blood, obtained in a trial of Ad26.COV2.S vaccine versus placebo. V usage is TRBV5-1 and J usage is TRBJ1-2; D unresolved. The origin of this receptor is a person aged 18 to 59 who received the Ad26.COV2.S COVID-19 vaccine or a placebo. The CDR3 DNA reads TGCGCCAGCAGCTTGACAGTTCCCGTTAACTATGGCTACACCTTC. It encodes CASSLTVPVNYGYTF.